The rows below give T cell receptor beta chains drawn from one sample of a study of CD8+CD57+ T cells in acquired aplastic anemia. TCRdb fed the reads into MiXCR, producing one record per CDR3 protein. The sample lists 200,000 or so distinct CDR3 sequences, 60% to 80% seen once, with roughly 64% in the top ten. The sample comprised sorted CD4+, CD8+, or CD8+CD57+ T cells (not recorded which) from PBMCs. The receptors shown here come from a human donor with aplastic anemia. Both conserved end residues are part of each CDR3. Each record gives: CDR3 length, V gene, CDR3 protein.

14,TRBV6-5,CASSRGRGNSPLHF
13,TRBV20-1,CSARDRDTYEQYF
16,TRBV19,CATRRGGANNNSPLHF
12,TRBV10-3,CASRSGAWGYTF
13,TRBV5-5,CASSLRTGSEAFF
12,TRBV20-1,CSAAGPQEVAFF
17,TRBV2,CASSEVISGGATDTQYF
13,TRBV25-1,CASSEGGNQPQHF
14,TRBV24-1,CATSDSAGDAGYTF
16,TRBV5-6,CASSSSDRANTGELFF
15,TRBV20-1,CSARDFGTEVHEQYF
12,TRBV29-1,CSVEGGGNEQFF
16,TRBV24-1,CATSDLGGGPQETQYF
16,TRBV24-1,CATSDSSTSETDTQYF
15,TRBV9,CASSASGNSYNEQFF
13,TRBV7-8,CASTPDWSYEQYF
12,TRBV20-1,CSAPGTDSPLHF
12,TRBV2,CASTGDTDTQYF
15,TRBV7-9,CASSLTSGKGNEQFF
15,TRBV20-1,CSARVVAGGRNEQFF
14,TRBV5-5,CASSLSGLGSPLHF
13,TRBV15,CATSRFAGEELFF
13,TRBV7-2,CASSLNGDSPLHF
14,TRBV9,CASSVDGTLYEQYF
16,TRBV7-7,CASSQSSGGAGETQYF
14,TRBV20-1,CSATAGLWADTQYF
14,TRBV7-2,CASSFPTGTNEQFF
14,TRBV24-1,CATSELQGGEKLFF
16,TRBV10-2,CASSSPQGAGADTQYF
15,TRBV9,CASGQGSTLNTEAFF
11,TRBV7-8,CASWGGNEQFF
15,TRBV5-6,CASSPGTGVTDTQYF
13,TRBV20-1,CSARVPGNSPLHF
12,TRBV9,CASGRDYNEQFF
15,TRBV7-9,CASSLATGSGNTIYF
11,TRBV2,CASSVHSEAFF
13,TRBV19,CASRTQVNTEAFF